This T cell receptor beta chain was documented in a study of glioma-infiltrating T cells after dendritic cell vaccination. Points from the study as a whole: Longer survival after dendritic cell vaccination followed higher pretreatment TIL content. Survival was not directly related to TCR clonality in these patients. Complete blood and tumor specimen sets were limited to few patients.

Selection required adequate fresh-frozen tumor tissue plus more than two years' survival data. The CDR3 covers 17 residues. Germline CDR1 and CDR2: SGHRS and YFSETQ. V lost 0 bases to trimming and J lost 0 bases, with 12 bases between them. Concerning this clone itself: Its antigen is as yet unknown.

TCRdb's copy holds only in-frame clones and misses some; the assay was immunoSEQ multiplex PCR. The data contain tens of thousands of clones, roughly 80% of them seen just once; the ten biggest clones take up over 8.5%. This clonotype was sampled from a human donor with glioblastoma. The sequences come from blood, collected before dendritic cell vaccination. V and J are TRBV5-1 and TRBJ1-4; possibly TRBD1 for D (6 bases). CDR3 nucleotide sequence: TGCGCCAGCAGCTTGGCAGGACAGCCAACAACTAATGAAAAACTGTTTTTT. Translated, it gives CASSLAGQPTTNEKLFF.